This T cell receptor (beta chain) was profiled in a study of regulatory T cells in long-lasting Graves disease. Broader study findings: Patients whose Graves' disease persisted exhibited lower TCR diversity than those newly diagnosed.

On this clonotype: Its antigen remains unidentified. Sequence at one end of the junction differs from germline and may be a read error.

As to time point: newly diagnosed GD, antithyroid drugs for less than 3 months. TCR sequences were obtained from RNA taken from PBMCs. The EDTA tubes were filled with around 8.1 milliliters of drawn peripheral blood. This CDR3 is built from 15 residues. Looked up from germline, CDR1 is SGDLS and CDR2 is YYNGEE. Building of the TCR beta libraries involved iRepertoire HTBI primers and Arm-PCR of CDR3 regions. MiXCR, applied by TCRdb to the multiplex PCR reads, yields one record per CDR3 protein. The sample lists about 460,000 distinct CDR3 sequences, 12% to 15% occurring once. This sample was also put to use in a study of T cells in Graves' hyperthyroidism and ophthalmopathy. This second study notes: HTBI primers drove first-round RT-PCR of the TCR CDR3. Ophthalmopathy was told apart from stable hyperthyroidism by a 13 V-J model.

The sequence was obtained from a woman aged 45-60 years with Graves disease. The input for sequencing was peripheral blood mononuclear cells (PBMCs), taken at new diagnosis, from a patient treated with antithyroid drugs. This chain uses TRBV9 with TRBJ2-1; 7 positions agree with TRBD2. The CDR3 DNA reads as TGTGCCAGCAGCGGACCTAGCGGCTCCTACAATGAGCAGCTCTTC. Translated: CASSGPSGSYNEQLF.